One and the same sample provided the 24 T cell receptor beta chains below, sequenced in a study of response to subunit inactivated influenza vaccine. TCRdb reanalysed the RT-PCR reads using MiXCR and keeps one entry per CDR3 protein. In the table there are 800,000 or so distinct CDR3 sequences, roughly 20% of which are singletons. Sequenced material: PBMCs from blood, taken approximately 5 days after vaccination. Receptors originate from a man in his fifties who received an inactivated influenza vaccine.

V is TRBV7-2 and J is TRBJ1-6, with D unclear. Trimming left V 3 bases short and J 0 bases short, with 9 bases between. Germline values: CDR1 SGHTA, CDR2 FQGNSA. The CDR3 covers 16 residues. The CDR3 region is CASSLTLSSYNSPLHF. DNA for the CDR3: TGTGCCAGCAGCTTGACACTGAGCTCCTATAATTCACCCCTCCACTTT.

This chain connects TRBV6-5 to TRBJ1-2; D may be TRBD1 (6 bases). The CDR3 is 12 residues long. Per germline, CDR1 MNHEY and CDR2 SVGAGI. The germline V and J ends were trimmed by 5 bases and 6 bases, with 10 bases remaining between them. The CDR3 DNA reads TGTGCCAGCAGTACAGGGATCCATGGCTACACCTTC. Encoded protein: CASSTGIHGYTF.

This chain uses TRBV30 with TRBJ2-1; D is ambiguous. The V end lost 1 base, the J end lost 4 bases, and 11 bases lay between the germline ends. The length of the CDR3 is 14 residues. Germline V gene data show CDR1 as GTSNPN and CDR2 as SVGIG (reference sequence). For the CDR3, the DNA is TGTGCCTGGAGTGATGGCCCCTCATACAATGAGCAGTTCTTC. Its translation is CAWSDGPSYNEQFF.

This chain links TRBV5-1 with TRBJ2-3; D is possibly TRBD2 (5 bases). Germline V gives CDR1 SGHRS, CDR2 YFSETQ. With 0 bases removed from V and 6 bases from J, the gap between germline ends came to 11 bases. This CDR3 contains 14 residues. CDR3 loop: CASSLERPTDTQYF. For the CDR3, the DNA is TGCGCCAGCAGCTTGGAGCGGCCCACGGATACGCAGTATTTT. Looking up the rest from reference TRBV5-1 and TRBJ2-3 gives the full variable domain: KAGVTQTPRYLIKTRGQQVTLSCSPISGHRSVSWYQQTPGQGLQFLFEYFSETQRNKGNFPGRFSGRQFSNSRSEMNVSTLELGDSALYLCASSLERPTDTQYFGPGTRLTVL.

J is TRBJ2-1 and V is TRBV29-1, with D unresolved. The V end lost 4 bases, the J end lost 6 bases, and 4 bases lay between the germline ends. CDR1 is SQVTM and CDR2 is ANQGSEA in the germline V gene. This CDR3 has 10 amino acids. The CDR3 DNA sequence: TGCAGCGTTGGTCCCAATGAGCAGTTCTTC. Its translation: CSVGPNEQFF.

This chain uses TRBV20-1 with TRBJ2-3; D not resolved. Trimming removed 1 base at V and 7 bases at J, with 6 bases between. This CDR3 is built from 11 residues. CDR1 is DFQATT, CDR2 SNEGSKA, per germline (reference sequence). For the CDR3, the DNA is TGCAGTGCTAGAGTTGGGAATACGCAGTATTTT. Protein product: CSARVGNTQYF.

This clonotype was picked up a small number of times. V gene TRBV4-2 combines with J gene TRBJ2-7, with 10 nucleotides matching TRBD1. The J segment lost 5 bases and the V segment lost 4 bases, leaving 8 bases of the junction unmatched. The V gene's germline CDR1 is LGHNA and CDR2 YNFKEQ. The CDR3 contains 15 residues. In DNA form, the CDR3 reads TGTGCCAGCAGCCGTAAGGGACAGGGGACGGACGAGCAGTACTTC. Amino acids: CASSRKGQGTDEQYF.

This chain links TRBV27 with TRBJ1-6; tentatively, D is TRBD1 (5 bases). The CDR3 spans 17 residues. The germline V gene encodes CDR1 MNHEY and CDR2 SMNVEV (reference sequence). V was pared by 4 bases and J by 9 bases, with 22 bases between. CDR3 DNA sequence: TGTGCCAGCAGTTCCCCCCTCAAGGGGCCCCTCGGTTCACCCCTCCACTTT. It specifies CASSSPLKGPLGSPLHF.

This clonotype came up a few times. The chain has TRBV20-1 and TRBJ2-5; D uncertain. The germline V gene has CDR1 DFQATT and CDR2 SNEGSKA (reference sequence). V lost 6 bases, J lost 5 bases, and 10 bases lay in between. This CDR3 comprises 11 residues. This CDR3 is CSAALGETQYF. The CDR3 DNA sequence: TGCAGTGCGGCATTGGGGGAGACCCAGTACTTC.

There are many counts of this clonotype. The chain joins TRBV7-2 to TRBJ1-3; D remains ambiguous. CDR1 and CDR2 from the germline V gene are SGHTA and FQGNSA. CDR3 size: 15 residues. V was pared by 3 bases and J by 3 bases, with 12 bases between. CDR3 loop: CASSLYAGYGNTIYF. Written as DNA, the CDR3 is TGTGCCAGCAGCTTGTATGCGGGGTATGGAAACACCATATATTTT.

This clonotype was counted only a few times. This chain connects TRBV11-2 to TRBJ2-1, with D hard to call. V shed 0 bases and J shed 0 bases, with 6 bases lying between them. This CDR3 region has 15 residues. From germline, CDR1 is SGHAT and CDR2 FQNNGV. CDR3 DNA: TGTGCCAGCAGCTTAGATCTGAGCTCCTACAATGAGCAGTTCTTC. It encodes CASSLDLSSYNEQFF.

The CDR3 nucleotides read TGTGCCAGCAGTTTAGCCGGGACAGGGGTCGGTGGCTACACCTTC. It yields the protein CASSLAGTGVGGYTF. This chain links TRBV12-3 or TRBV12-4 with TRBJ1-2; TRBD1 matches at 10 bases. The CDR3 sequence is 15 residues long. Germline trimming cut 0 bases from V and 7 bases from J; bases unmatched to any gene: 5.

This chain connects TRBV12-3 or TRBV12-4 to TRBJ2-7; the D is unclear. This CDR3 contains 15 residues. V shed 5 bases and J shed 4 bases, with 18 bases lying between them. CDR3 bases: TGTGCCAGCAGTCGCCCGTCCTCGTATGATTACGAGCAGTACTTC. This codes for CASSRPSSYDYEQYF.

This chain links TRBV12-3 or TRBV12-4 with TRBJ1-2, with D tentatively TRBD1 (5 bases). This CDR3 is 13 amino acids long. The V end was cut by 6 bases, the J end by 7 bases, with 15 bases between. The CDR3 nucleotides are TGTGCCAGCAGCCTATATAGGGACGGTGGCTACACCTTC. The encoded protein is CASSLYRDGGYTF.

This clonotype occurred many times. The chain couples TRBV5-1 to TRBJ1-5; a possible D gene is TRBD1 (6 bases). The CDR3 has 15 amino acids. Trimming pared 1 base from V and 5 bases from J, leaving 13 bases between. Germline lookup yields CDR1 SGHRS and CDR2 YFSETQ. CDR3 DNA sequence: TGCGCCAGCAGCTTGCTGGGACAAACAGATCAGCCCCAGCATTTT. It yields the protein CASSLLGQTDQPQHF.

The V and J genes are TRBV5-1 and TRBJ2-2, with 9 bases matching TRBD1. The V segment lost 9 bases and the J segment 4 bases; nucleotides outside the gene matches: 13. Per germline, CDR1 SGHRS and CDR2 YFSETQ. The CDR3 contains 16 residues. The CDR3 here is CAIRAGQGRSTGELFF. Here the CDR3 DNA reads TGCGCCATCAGGGCCGGACAGGGGCGGTCCACCGGGGAGCTGTTTTTT.

This clonotype was seen a few times. The chain has TRBV12-3 or TRBV12-4 and TRBJ1-2; D possibly corresponds to TRBD1 (5 bases). The CDR3 contains 12 residues. Trimming removed 6 bases at V and 4 bases at J, with 9 bases between. The CDR3 loop is CASRGRSYGYTF. The DNA for the CDR3 is TGTGCCAGCAGGGGGCGCTCCTATGGCTACACCTTC.

This rearrangement joins TRBV4-1 to TRBJ2-4; 8 bases are a match to TRBD2. CDR1 and CDR2 (germline): MGHRA, YSYEKL. The CDR3 consists of 16 residues. Unmatched junction bases numbered 7, after V lost 4 bases and J lost 2 bases. CDR3: CASSPVAGRSKNIQYF. The CDR3 nucleotides are TGCGCCAGCAGCCCGGTAGCGGGGCGGTCCAAAAACATTCAGTACTTC.

In this sample, this clonotype turned up a few times. V usage is TRBV7-8 and J usage is TRBJ2-7; TRBD1 is a possible D gene (5 bases). The CDR3 is 17 amino acids. CDR1 is SGHVS, CDR2 FQNEAQ, per germline. V was trimmed by 1 base and J by 5 bases, leaving 21 bases between them. This CDR3 is CASSLVQTVVGYNEQYF. CDR3 in DNA: TGTGCCAGCAGCTTAGTGCAGACAGTTGTTGGGTATAACGAGCAGTACTTC. The variable domain in full, completed from reference TRBV7-8 and TRBJ2-7, reads GAGVSQSPRYKVAKRGQDVALRCDPISGHVSLFWYQQALGQGPEFLTYFQNEAQLDKSGLPSDRFFAERPEGSVSTLKIQRTQQEDSAVYLCASSLVQTVVGYNEQYFGPGTRLTVT.

This sequence joins TRBV3-1 and TRBJ1-2; D perhaps matches TRBD1 (5 bases). V dropped 4 bases and J dropped 4 bases, with 13 bases sitting between them. Germline V gives CDR1 LGHDT, CDR2 YNNKEL (reference sequence). The CDR3 sequence is 14 residues long. Here the CDR3 DNA reads TGTGCCAGCAGCCGGGACGGCCTTTCCTATGGCTACACCTTC. Protein sequence: CASSRDGLSYGYTF.

This clonotype was seen a few times. The rearrangement joins TRBV11-1 to TRBJ2-3, with 12 bases lining up with TRBD2. V dropped 2 bases and J dropped 3; count of bases not matched to a gene: 12. Germline values: CDR1 SGHAT, CDR2 FQDESV (reference sequence). This CDR3 has 19 amino acids. The CDR3 protein is CASSLPREGGLAGTDTQYF. As DNA, the CDR3 is TGTGCCAGCAGCTTACCGAGAGAGGGAGGACTAGCGGGAACAGATACGCAGTATTTT.

This clonotype was detected many times. The V and J genes are TRBV20-1 and TRBJ2-7, with D perhaps TRBD2 (6 bases). The V end was cut by 4 bases, the J end by 3 bases, with 22 bases between. The CDR3 is 16 residues long. Germline V gives CDR1 DFQATT, CDR2 SNEGSKA (reference sequence). CDR3 region: CSAITGGLEPFYEQYF. The CDR3 nucleotides are TGCAGTGCTATCACCGGGGGTCTGGAGCCCTTCTACGAGCAGTACTTC.

A few counts support this clonotype. The chain combines TRBV30 with TRBJ2-3, with TRBD1 matching 7 bases. With 0 bases clipped from V and 2 bases from J, the junction kept 5 bases outside the gene matches. The V gene's germline CDR1 is GTSNPN and CDR2 SVGIG (reference sequence). The CDR3 consists of 15 residues. DNA for the CDR3: TGTGCCTGGAGTGTACGGACAGGACACACAGATACGCAGTATTTT. Amino acid sequence: CAWSVRTGHTDTQYF.

There are a few counts of this clonotype. The chain carries TRBV5-1 and TRBJ2-7; D gene unclear. Deletions cut 0 bases from V and 1 base from J, with 8 bases between. The CDR3 has 14 residues. Germline-derived CDR1 and CDR2 are SGHRS and YFSETQ. The CDR3 DNA follows: TGCGCCAGCAGCTTGGACCCTCCTTCCTACGAGCAGTACTTC. Translation gives CASSLDPPSYEQYF.